This entry is about one T cell receptor beta chain. These data originate in a study of blood T cell repertoires in COVID-19. As for the study in general: The United States, Italy and Spain were the sources of the acute and convalescent COVID-19 samples. The cDNA or gDNA used as material had been derived from T cells, B-cell-depleted T cells, or PBMCs.

This CDR3 has 13 residues. Per germline, CDR1 SNHLY and CDR2 FYNNEI. Trimming took off 6 bases at V and 5 bases at J, with 13 bases between the two ends. Per the original data handling: Counts of nucleated cells, estimated from reference gene primer amplification, were obtained. Libraries were prepared by immunoSEQ multiplex PCR; TCRdb keeps only in-frame clonotypes and omits some of them. V, J and clone size reflect that table, while D and trimming were determined from the DNA. This sample has some 70,000 clones, with 91% found just once. Material: peripheral blood. The rearrangement joins TRBV2 to TRBJ1-2; D call uncertain. This clonotype originated in a human donor with active COVID-19. The donor label of this sample is uncertain. CDR3: CASSPDTPYGYTF. DNA of the CDR3: TGTGCCAGCAGCCCCGACACCCCATATGGCTACACCTTC.